These 2 T cell receptor beta chains were all obtained from the same sample, sequenced in a study of blood T cell repertoires in COVID-19. Method: immunoSEQ multiplex PCR; TCRdb's copy keeps in-frame clones and lacks some. Among under 450,000 clones, around 88% were seen once, and the ten largest hold over 9.5%. The sample was peripheral blood. The receptor source for this set is a woman between 50 and 59 years old with COVID-19, enrolled during active disease.

The chain is built from TRBV29-1 and TRBJ1-2, with TRBD1 as a possible D gene (6 bases). The V end lost 5 bases, the J end lost 6 bases, and 16 bases lay between the germline ends. CDR3 size: 13 residues. The germline V gene encodes CDR1 SQVTM and CDR2 ANQGSEA. In DNA, the CDR3 is TGCAGCGTTCCCCTGACAGGCGGAAATGGCTACACCTTC. Translation: CSVPLTGGNGYTF.

The chain carries TRBV5-1 and TRBJ1-2, with a possible D match to TRBD1 (5 bases). Germline lookup yields CDR1 SGHRS and CDR2 YFSETQ. V dropped 0 bases and J dropped 2 bases, with 11 bases sitting between them. This CDR3 is built from 15 residues. Written as DNA, the CDR3 is TGCGCCAGCAGCTTGGTAAGGGGCGCCAACTATGGCTACACCTTC. This translates into CASSLVRGANYGYTF.